This is a list of T cell receptor beta chains from one sample in a study of cytomegalovirus exposure and HLA in healthy donors. Profiling relied on immunoSEQ multiplex PCR, and the TCRdb table lists in-frame clones only, not all of them. The table includes about 120,000 clones, roughly 65% detected once. The sample comprised PBMCs. All receptors come from a man aged 35 to 55 in good health and CMV-seropositive. Both conserved end residues are part of each CDR3. D genes are given only for firm matches. Size is stated for part of the rows, as once, few or many counts, or as a class when the clone is expanded.

>TRBJ2-7|TRBV11-2|.|.
CASSLLGGYEQYF
TGTGCCAGCAGCTTGCTAGGGGGCTACGAGCAGTACTTC
>TRBJ2-7|TRBV5-6|TRBD2|.
CASSLGLGGSYEQYF
TGTGCCAGCAGCTTGGGGCTCGGGGGGTCCTACGAGCAGTACTTC
>TRBJ1-2|TRBV6-1|.|.
CASSEALRLGYTF
TGTGCCAGCAGTGAAGCGCTGCGATTGGGCTACACCTTC
>TRBJ2-6|TRBV28|.|few
CASSLEQGLSGANVLTF
TGTGCCAGCAGTTTGGAGCAGGGACTCTCTGGGGCCAACGTCCTGACTTTC
>TRBJ2-3|TRBV6-1|TRBD2|few
CASSDHPRGRAIADTQYF
TGTGCCAGCAGTGATCACCCTAGAGGGAGGGCTATCGCAGATACGCAGTATTTT
>TRBJ1-1|TRBV9|.|.
CASSVSPGGTEAFF
TGTGCCAGCAGCGTAAGTCCGGGTGGCACTGAAGCTTTCTTT
>TRBJ2-5|TRBV7-3|.|.
CASSLTGTYQETQYF
TGTGCCAGCAGCTTAACGGGGACTTACCAAGAGACCCAGTACTTC
>TRBJ2-7|TRBV6-5|TRBD1|few
CASSLGQGAYEQYF
TGTGCCAGCAGCTTGGGGCAGGGGGCCTACGAGCAGTACTTC
>TRBJ2-1|TRBV2|TRBD2|.
CASRAGGTSGMSYNEQFF
TGTGCCAGCAGGGCAGGAGGGACTAGCGGGATGTCCTACAATGAGCAGTTCTTC
>TRBJ2-7|TRBV7-2|TRBD2|few
CASSSGSGESYEQYF
TGTGCCAGCAGCTCCGGGAGCGGGGAATCCTACGAGCAGTACTTC
>TRBJ2-7|TRBV4-3|.|few
CASSQDKGRGRYYEQYF
TGCGCCAGCAGCCAAGATAAGGGTCGGGGTCGTTACTACGAGCAGTACTTC
>TRBJ2-7|TRBV6-5|.|.
CASKESYASYEQYF
TGTGCCAGCAAGGAGAGTTACGCATCCTACGAGCAGTACTTC
>TRBJ2-2|TRBV4-2|TRBD1|once
CASSRDRGPGELFF
TGTGCCAGCAGTCGGGACAGGGGGCCCGGGGAGCTGTTTTTT
>TRBJ2-3|TRBV5-1|.|few
CASSGPGDTDTQYF
TGCGCCAGCAGCGGCCCAGGGGACACAGATACGCAGTATTTT
>TRBJ2-5|TRBV9|TRBD2|.
CASSVGTSGGAQETQYF
TGTGCCAGCAGCGTAGGGACTAGCGGGGGAGCGCAAGAGACCCAGTACTTC
>TRBJ2-7|TRBV6-5|.|.
CASSYRQAYEQYF
TGTGCCAGCAGTTATCGGCAGGCTTACGAGCAGTACTTC
>TRBJ2-5|TRBV18|.|few
CASSPQHGQETQYF
TGTGCCAGCTCACCACAGCACGGTCAAGAGACCCAGTACTTC